The clone carrying this TCR beta chain was seen once. V was pared by 3 bases and J by 1 base, with 11 bases between. CDR3 size: 15 residues. Germline V CDR1 and CDR2: KGHSH, LQKENI. The data originate from a study of control samples from healthy donors and cancer patients. Generated by immunoSEQ multiplex PCR, the TCRdb table keeps only in-frame clones and is missing some. The repertoire holds fewer than 200,000 clones, approximately 90% seen once, with 12% in the top ten. The receptor was isolated from a man aged 25 to 40 in good health. The rearrangement links TRBV18 to TRBJ2-3; D is possibly TRBD1 (6 bases). Sequenced: blood. CDR3 in DNA: TGTGCCAGCTCACCGTTGGACAGAGGCACAGATACGCAGTATTTT. Protein sequence: CASSPLDRGTDTQYF.